Shown below are 25 T cell receptor beta chains from a single sample sequenced in a study of human T cells and chemical hapten exposure. The time point denotes: patch test 2, 6 weeks after DPC sensitization. Treatment here: therapeutic diphenylcyclopropenone sensitization with weekly scalp DPC. TCRdb reprocessed the RACE reads with MiXCR, giving one entry per CDR3 protein. The profile shows about 400,000 distinct CDR3 sequences, around 6% of them singletons. Sequenced material: whole blood, taken in connection with sensitization to the hapten diphenylcyclopropenone (DPC). These receptors originate from a young woman with alopecia areata. Some clones in this sample may be carry-over from other donors' samples.

The chain is built from TRBV15 and TRBJ2-3, with D tentatively TRBD1 (5 bases). The length of the CDR3 is 13 residues. Trimming took off 5 bases at V and 0 bases at J, with 6 bases between the two ends. Germline V gene sequence: CDR1 LNHNV, CDR2 YYDKDF (reference sequence). CDR3 sequence reads: CATSAGSTDTQYF. CDR3 DNA sequence: TGTGCCACCAGCGCAGGGAGCACAGATACGCAGTATTTT.

The rearrangement links TRBV3-1 to TRBJ2-7, with D possibly being TRBD1 (6 bases). Germline CDR1 LGHDT, CDR2 YNNKEL (reference sequence). V lost 5 bases and J 7 bases, leaving 12 bases between the germline ends. The length of the CDR3 is 12 residues. CDR3 residues: CASSSTDREQYF. The CDR3 DNA sequence: TGTGCCAGCAGCTCAACCGACAGGGAGCAGTACTTC.

V is TRBV3-1 and J is TRBJ2-7, with no clear D. Germline lookup yields CDR1 LGHDT and CDR2 YNNKEL (reference sequence). The CDR3 sequence is 12 residues long. The V end was cut by 0 bases, the J end by 6 bases, with 6 bases between. CDR3 residues: CASSQDEREQYF. Here the CDR3 DNA reads TGTGCCAGCAGCCAAGATGAACGCGAGCAGTACTTC.

This clonotype was found many times. The chain carries TRBV25-1 and TRBJ1-1, with TRBD1 matching over 7 bases. V trimming: 9 bases; J trimming: 0 bases; junction bases outside the gene matches: 10. Germline CDR1 and CDR2: MGHDK and SYGVNS. This CDR3 region has 15 residues. The CDR3 nucleotides read TGTGCCAGTAGTACTCCGGGACAGATGAACACTGAAGCTTTCTTT. Protein: CASSTPGQMNTEAFF.

In its sample, this clonotype was seen a few times. The rearrangement links TRBV6-5 to TRBJ1-6; TRBD1 aligns across 9 bases. There are 16 residues in the CDR3. Germline-derived CDR1 and CDR2 are MNHEY and SVGAGI. V was pared by 2 bases and J by 3 bases, with 2 bases of the junction left unmatched. CDR3 residues: CASSYGDRVYNSPLHF. In DNA, the CDR3 is TGTGCCAGCAGTTACGGGGACAGGGTCTATAATTCACCCCTCCACTTT.

The V gene is TRBV5-1, the J gene TRBJ2-3; weak D call: TRBD1 (6 bases). The germline gives CDR1 SGHRS, CDR2 YFSETQ. V was shortened by 2 bases and J by 5 bases, with 9 bases between the two germline ends. This CDR3 is built from 13 residues. The CDR3 sequence: CASSFEGEDTQYF. For the CDR3, the DNA is TGCGCCAGCAGCTTTGAGGGGGAAGATACGCAGTATTTT.

In regard to this clonotype: This may arise from a read error, as a much more abundant clone is one base away. The chain is built from TRBV20-1 and TRBJ1-1; D call uncertain. CDR3 length: 14 amino acids. Trimming removed 0 bases at V and 10 bases at J, with 18 bases between. Germline assignment: CDR1 DFQATT and CDR2 SNEGSKA (reference sequence). The CDR3 DNA follows: TGCAGTGCTAGAGATATTTCCGGACGGGGTGGAGCTTTCTTT. It is translated as CSARDISGRGGAFF.

At least ten counts were recorded for this clonotype. The rearrangement links TRBV3-1 to TRBJ1-6; D is unclear. V lost 2 bases to trimming and J lost 5 bases, with 4 bases between them. The CDR3 extends over 13 amino acids. Germline V gene lookup returns CDR1 LGHDT and CDR2 YNNKEL (reference sequence). The CDR3 bases are TGTGCCAGCAGCCAAACGAATAATTCACCCCTCCACTTT. Translating gives CASSQTNNSPLHF.

This clonotype has ten or more counts. The chain has TRBV5-1 and TRBJ1-6, with D uncertain. The CDR3 runs 13 residues. V was trimmed by 0 bases and J by 10 bases, leaving 8 bases between them. Germline V gene sequence: CDR1 SGHRS, CDR2 YFSETQ. The DNA of the CDR3 is TGCGCCAGCAGCTTGGAGTACGCCTCACCCCTCCACTTT. Protein: CASSLEYASPLHF. The complete variable domain, with remaining parts taken from reference TRBV5-1 and TRBJ1-6, reads KAGVTQTPRYLIKTRGQQVTLSCSPISGHRSVSWYQQTPGQGLQFLFEYFSETQRNKGNFPGRFSGRQFSNSRSEMNVSTLELGDSALYLCASSLEYASPLHFGNGTRLTVT.

The chain carries TRBV12-3 or TRBV12-4 and TRBJ2-1; 8 bases are a match to TRBD2. V trimming: 1 base; J trimming: 5 bases; junction bases outside the gene matches: 7. The CDR3 has 16 residues. The CDR3 spells CASSLGTSSGNNEQFF. The CDR3 DNA reads TGTGCCAGCAGTTTAGGGACTAGCTCAGGGAACAATGAGCAGTTCTTC.

The chain has TRBV5-5 and TRBJ1-4; 9 bases fit TRBD1. J lost 7 bases, V lost 4 bases, and 8 bases had no gene match. The CDR3 length is 15 residues. CDR1 is SGHKS, CDR2 YYEKEE, per germline (reference sequence). The CDR3 DNA is TGTGCCAGCAGCACCGTAGGACAGGGGAGTGAAAAACTGTTTTTT. Protein sequence: CASSTVGQGSEKLFF.

This clonotype is categorized as medium-sized (0.01 to 0.1%). The chain links TRBV10-3 to TRBJ2-1; 10 positions match TRBD2. J lost 8 bases, V lost 10 bases, and 5 bases had no gene match. The CDR3 spans 12 residues. Germline CDR1 and CDR2: ENHRY and SYGVKD. CDR3 DNA: TGTGCCACCAGCGGGGGGGCGGATGAGCAGTTCTTC. It yields the protein CATSGGADEQFF.

J is TRBJ2-1 and V is TRBV5-1; 7 bases are shared with TRBD2. V gave up 3 bases and J gave up 1 base; unmatched junction bases: 7. Germline CDR1 SGHRS, CDR2 YFSETQ. This CDR3 is built from 16 residues. CDR3 DNA sequence: TGCGCCAGCAGCTCACTAGCGATAGGTTCCTACAATGAGCAGTTCTTC. Translation gives CASSSLAIGSYNEQFF.

This clonotype was seen ten or more times. The genes are TRBV6-2 or TRBV6-3 and TRBJ1-5; TRBD1 matches 8 bases. Germline CDR1 is MNHEY and CDR2 is SVGEGT. This CDR3 has 16 residues. Trimming took 2 bases from V and 6 from J; bases not matched to a gene: 9. The CDR3 DNA follows: TGTGCCAGCAGTTACGGAGGACAGGGCGAAAGTCAGCCCCAGCATTTT. Protein sequence: CASSYGGQGESQPQHF.

The sample holds many counts of this clonotype. V usage is TRBV10-3 and J usage is TRBJ2-1, with 10 nucleotides matching TRBD2. Germline CDR1 ENHRY, CDR2 SYGVKD. The CDR3 spans 13 residues. V lost 10 bases and J lost 3; bases outside the gene matches: 3. CDR3 nucleotides: TGTGCCACCGAGCGGGGGGGCTACAATGAGCAGTTCTTC. Its protein product is CATERGGYNEQFF.

This clonotype was seen repeatedly, ten times or more. V is TRBV6-2 or TRBV6-3 and J is TRBJ2-1, with TRBD2 identical over 11 bases. Trimming removed 7 bases from V and 7 bases from J; junction bases left unmatched: 3. CDR1 is MNHEY, CDR2 SVGEGT, per germline. The CDR3 runs to 13 residues. As DNA, the CDR3 is TGTGCCAGCAATCTAGCGGGGGGAAATGAGCAGTTCTTC. Protein: CASNLAGGNEQFF.

The sample holds a few counts of this clonotype. The chain employs TRBV20-1 and TRBJ2-7; 7 bases are a match to TRBD2. Germline V gene data show CDR1 as DFQATT and CDR2 as SNEGSKA (reference sequence). CDR3 length: 13 residues. With V trimmed by 6 bases and J by 0 bases, 5 bases remained unmatched. This chain's CDR3 is CSAGAGSSYEQYF. The CDR3 DNA follows: TGCAGTGCGGGAGCGGGGAGCTCCTACGAGCAGTACTTC.

This sequence joins TRBV28 and TRBJ2-7; tentative D call: TRBD2 (5 bases). The CDR3 totals 15 residues. Germline V gene data show CDR1 as MDHEN and CDR2 as SYDVKM. Trimming took off 5 bases at V and 4 bases at J, with 18 bases between the two ends. The chain's CDR3 is CASSTARGLTYEQYF. CDR3 nucleotides: TGTGCCAGCAGTACTGCAAGAGGACTGACTTACGAGCAGTACTTC.

As to this clonotype: A far larger clone differs by one base, so this is likely a read error. This CDR3 fails to terminate in the conserved phenylalanine or tryptophan, so it likely reflects a read error. This rearrangement joins TRBV7-9 to TRBJ2-3; D ambiguous. CDR1 and CDR2 (germline): SEHNR, FQNEAQ (reference sequence). The CDR3 extends over 13 amino acids. The V and J ends lost 2 bases and 1 base respectively, with 4 bases between them. Here the CDR3 DNA reads TGTGCCAGCAGCTTAACGGGCACAGATACGCAGTATTTA. This encodes CASSLTGTDTQYL.

This chain connects TRBV7-2 to TRBJ1-2, with a tentative D call TRBD1 (6 bases). Deletions cut 2 bases from V and 0 bases from J, with 10 bases between. Germline V gene lookup returns CDR1 SGHTA and CDR2 FQGNSA. The CDR3 length is 15 residues. This CDR3 is CASSLRGGSNYGYTF. CDR3 nucleotide sequence: TGTGCCAGCAGCTTACGGGGGGGCTCTAACTATGGCTACACCTTC.

The chain combines TRBV2 with TRBJ1-5; D ambiguous. V lost 2 bases to trimming and J lost 4 bases, with 9 bases between them. This CDR3 comprises 14 residues. Germline V CDR1 and CDR2: SNHLY, FYNNEI. The CDR3 nucleotides read TGTGCCAGCAGTGAATGGCAGACAAATCAGCCCCAGCATTTT. Amino acid sequence: CASSEWQTNQPQHF.

The genes are TRBV6-6 and TRBJ2-4; 9 nucleotides match TRBD1. V lost 2 bases to trimming and J lost 6 bases; unmatched junction nucleotides: 2. The germline CDR1 and CDR2 sequences are MNHNY and SVGAGI (reference sequence). The CDR3 sequence is 14 residues long. The CDR3 DNA is TGTGCCAGCAGTTACGGACAGGGGAGAAACATTCAGTACTTC. It codes for CASSYGQGRNIQYF.

This clonotype occurred many times. J is TRBJ2-7 and V is TRBV7-2; D is unclear. The CDR3 contains 13 residues. V lost 1 base and J lost 5, with 9 bases in between. From germline, CDR1 is SGHTA and CDR2 FQGNSA. The CDR3 sequence: CASSLGALNEQYF. CDR3 in DNA: TGTGCCAGCAGCTTAGGCGCCCTGAACGAGCAGTACTTC.

Ten or more counts support this clonotype. The rearrangement uses TRBV20-1 and TRBJ1-5; 12 bases are shared with TRBD1. Germline assignment: CDR1 DFQATT and CDR2 SNEGSKA (reference sequence). Trimming at V came to 5 bases and at J to 1 base, leaving 15 bases not matched to a gene. The CDR3 is made up of 19 amino acids. The DNA of the CDR3 is TGCAGTGCTCAATCTAGACTTAGGGACAGGGGGCTGAGCAATCAGCCCCAGCATTTT. Its protein is CSAQSRLRDRGLSNQPQHF.

This clonotype was detected ten times or more. The V and J genes are TRBV2 and TRBJ1-5; possible D gene TRBD1, 5 bases. The germline V gene encodes CDR1 SNHLY and CDR2 FYNNEI. Trimming pared 5 bases from V and 4 bases from J, leaving 9 bases between. The CDR3 is made up of 13 amino acids. The CDR3, as DNA: TGTGCCAGCAGTCCACAGGAAAATCAGCCCCAGCATTTT. Protein product: CASSPQENQPQHF.